The T cell receptor beta chain under discussion was sequenced for a study of metastatic and nonmetastatic thyroid tumors (dated by TCRdb to 2020 to 2021). As for the study more broadly: Repertoires were compared across peripheral blood and tumor or nodule tissue samples from malignant and benign thyroid patients. Results and caveats for the whole study, not just this receptor: TCR beta diversity was reported as significantly higher in malignant tumors than in benign nodules, in both blood and tumor samples.

No treatment had been received by any patient before thyroid surgery. Using T-cell receptor beta sequencing, the researchers looked back retrospectively at clinical samples from patients, gathered between about 2012 and 2018. The CDR3 holds 14 amino acids from the cysteine to the phenylalanine. The kept DNA is CDR3 alone, 42 bases in frame from the first base. Looking up the germline V gene (reference sequence) yields CDR1 DFQATT and CDR2 SNEGSKA. At the junction V is shortened by 1 base and J by 4 bases; bases outside the gene matches: 4. Library generation was performed with PCR. TCRdb names Illumina HiSeq 4000 as the instrument used. High-throughput sequencing was used to profile the TCR beta-chain CDR3 region of each patient. The paper's processing steps were these. Drawing on CDR3 differences between clinicopathological groups, the researchers built a classifier meant to tell apart patients with distant-metastatic papillary thyroid cancer. Repertoire diversity was assessed with the Shannon index, and tumor-blood repertoire similarity with the Morisita-Horn index. In-frame beta chains were kept once TCRdb had trimmed the public reads at Q25 with fastp and called clones with MiXCR. In this record, the V and J calls reflect TCRdb's handling and not the investigators' own analysis. In this sample the table shows tens of thousands of clones, approximately 10% of which occur a single time. Of the sample, under 30% falls within the top ten clones.

This clone was picked up many times. It has no known antigen specificity. Per-base qualities were not stored, and no clone one base away is much larger. The TCR sequence derives from a female donor with papillary thyroid cancer or a benign thyroid nodule (not recorded which). Some clones in this sample may be carry-over from other donors' samples. Sequencing input: blood. Recombination linked TRBV20-1 to TRBJ2-1; TRBD2 matches 7 bases in the middle. The CDR3 region reads CSARALAAYNEQFF. The DNA sequence reads TGCAGTGCTAGAGCTCTAGCGGCATACAATGAGCAGTTCTTC.